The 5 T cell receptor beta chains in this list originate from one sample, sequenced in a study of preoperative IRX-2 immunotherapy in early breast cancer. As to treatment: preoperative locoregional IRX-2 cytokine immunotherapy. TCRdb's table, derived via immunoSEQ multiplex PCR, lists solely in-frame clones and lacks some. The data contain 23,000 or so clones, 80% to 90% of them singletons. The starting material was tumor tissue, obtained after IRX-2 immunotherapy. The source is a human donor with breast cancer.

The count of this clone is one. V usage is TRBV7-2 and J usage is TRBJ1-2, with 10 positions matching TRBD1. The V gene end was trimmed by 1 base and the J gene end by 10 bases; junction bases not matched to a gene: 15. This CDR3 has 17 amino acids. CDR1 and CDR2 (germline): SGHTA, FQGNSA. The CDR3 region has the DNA TGTGCCAGCAGCTTAGGGGGGGACAGGGGATACCTTTTAGTCTACACCTTC. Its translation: CASSLGGDRGYLLVYTF.

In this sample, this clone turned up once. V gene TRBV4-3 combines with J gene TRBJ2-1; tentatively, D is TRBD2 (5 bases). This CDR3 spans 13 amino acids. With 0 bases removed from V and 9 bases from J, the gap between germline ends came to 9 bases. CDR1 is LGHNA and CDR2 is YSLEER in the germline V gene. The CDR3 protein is CASSQERRGEQFF. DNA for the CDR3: TGCGCCAGCAGCCAAGAGAGACGGGGTGAGCAGTTCTTC.

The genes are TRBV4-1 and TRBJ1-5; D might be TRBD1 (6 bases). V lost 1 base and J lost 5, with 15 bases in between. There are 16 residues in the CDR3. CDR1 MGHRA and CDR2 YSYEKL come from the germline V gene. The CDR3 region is CASSQVGWAGDQPQHF. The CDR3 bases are TGCGCCAGCAGCCAAGTAGGGTGGGCAGGGGATCAGCCCCAGCATTTT.

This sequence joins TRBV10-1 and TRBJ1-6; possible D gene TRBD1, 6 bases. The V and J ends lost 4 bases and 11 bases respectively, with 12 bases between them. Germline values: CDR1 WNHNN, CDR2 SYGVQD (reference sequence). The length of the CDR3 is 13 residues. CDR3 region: CASSVRDRTPLHF. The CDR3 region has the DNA TGCGCCAGCAGTGTCCGCGACAGGACACCCCTCCACTTT.

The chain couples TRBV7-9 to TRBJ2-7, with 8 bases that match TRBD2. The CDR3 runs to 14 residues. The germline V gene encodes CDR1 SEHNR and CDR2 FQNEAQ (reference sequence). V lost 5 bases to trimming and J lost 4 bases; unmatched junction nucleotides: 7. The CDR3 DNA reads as TGTGCCAGCAGCCCTCCCAGCGGGAGTTACGAGCAGTACTTC. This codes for CASSPPSGSYEQYF.